The 20 T cell receptor beta chains reported below all come from one sample, sequenced in a study of T-cell reconstitution after alpha-beta-depleted transplantation in children. Construction of the TCRbeta library involved unique molecular identifiers. TCRdb reprocessed the PCR reads via MiXCR and lists one record per CDR3 protein. The table shows approximately 200,000 distinct CDR3 sequences, with 6.3% occurring only once. The sequenced sample was PBMCs, obtained before TCRalphabeta/CD19-depleted stem cell transplant. The source is a girl less than two years old with combined immunodeficiency, due to receive a stem cell transplant.

This clonotype was recorded at least ten times. The genes are TRBV29-1 and TRBJ2-2, with D possibly being TRBD1 (6 bases). V was pared by 6 bases and J by 1 base, with 12 bases between. The germline V gene encodes CDR1 SQVTM and CDR2 ANQGSEA. This CDR3 has 14 amino acids. The CDR3 DNA reads TGCAGCGTCCAACGGGACAAGAACACCGGGGAGCTGTTTTTT. This codes for CSVQRDKNTGELFF.

This clonotype has at least ten counts. The chain is built from TRBV5-5 and TRBJ2-3; TRBD2 agrees at 9 bases. Germline V gene data show CDR1 as SGHKS and CDR2 as YYEKEE (reference sequence). The V gene end was trimmed by 4 bases and the J gene end by 4 bases; junction bases not matched to a gene: 7. The CDR3 spans 15 residues. CDR3 sequence reads: CASSRGGAQADTQYF. Written as DNA, the CDR3 is TGTGCCAGCAGCCGCGGGGGGGCCCAAGCAGATACGCAGTATTTT.

This clonotype was observed at least ten times. The CDR3 is CASSYRSYNEQFF. CDR3 bases: TGTGCCAGCAGTTACCGATCCTACAATGAGCAGTTCTTC. The gene calls are TRBV6-2 or TRBV6-3 and TRBJ2-1; D is ambiguous. V lost 2 bases and J 1 base, leaving 3 bases between the germline ends. In germline, CDR1 is MNHEY, CDR2 SVGEGT. CDR3 length equals 13 residues.

This clonotype was recorded at least ten times. V gene TRBV7-9 combines with J gene TRBJ1-5; no definite D call. CDR3 length equals 13 residues. CDR1 SEHNR and CDR2 FQNEAQ come from the germline V gene (reference sequence). Deletions cut 5 bases from V and 5 bases from J, with 10 bases between. CDR3 sequence reads: CASSHSVDQPQHF. The CDR3 DNA sequence: TGTGCCAGCAGCCATAGCGTGGATCAGCCCCAGCATTTT.

In its sample, this clonotype was seen many times. This chain uses TRBV30 with TRBJ2-3; no clear D gene. Germline assignment: CDR1 GTSNPN and CDR2 SVGIG (reference sequence). CDR3 length: 13 amino acids. V lost 0 bases and J lost 6, with 10 bases in between. As DNA, the CDR3 is TGTGCCTGGAGTGTACGCCTACCCGATACGCAGTATTTT. Its protein is CAWSVRLPDTQYF.

The V and J genes are TRBV20-1 and TRBJ2-5, with D tentatively TRBD1 (7 bases). The CDR3 spans 12 residues. The germline V gene has CDR1 DFQATT and CDR2 SNEGSKA (reference sequence). V lost 2 bases and J 5 bases, leaving 9 bases between the germline ends. Here the CDR3 DNA reads TGCAGTGCTAGACAGGGGGGCGAGACCCAGTACTTC. This gives the protein CSARQGGETQYF.

This clonotype was counted ten times or more. The V call is TRBV20-1, the J call TRBJ2-7; 7 nucleotides agree with TRBD1. Germline lookup yields CDR1 DFQATT and CDR2 SNEGSKA (reference sequence). The CDR3 contains 14 residues. V lost 0 bases to trimming and J lost 3 bases; unmatched junction nucleotides: 5. DNA of the CDR3: TGCAGTGCTAGAGATCCCCAGGGGGACTACGAGCAGTACTTC. Protein sequence: CSARDPQGDYEQYF.

This clonotype appeared a few times. The CDR3 sequence: CASRIAASYEQYF. DNA of the CDR3: TGCGCCAGCAGGATAGCGGCTTCCTACGAGCAGTACTTC. This chain uses TRBV5-1 with TRBJ2-7, with D maybe TRBD2 (6 bases). V was trimmed by 5 bases and J by 1 base, leaving 10 bases between them. Germline CDR1 reads SGHRS; CDR2 reads YFSETQ. This CDR3 contains 13 residues.

There are a few counts of this clonotype. The chain employs TRBV4-3 and TRBJ2-7; D is possibly TRBD1 (5 bases). The germline V gene encodes CDR1 LGHNA and CDR2 YSLEER. The CDR3 loop spans 15 amino acids. Between the trimmed V and J ends, which lost 0 bases and 2 bases, there was a span of 11 bases. In DNA form, the CDR3 reads TGCGCCAGCAGCCAAGATCGACAGCTCACCTACGAGCAGTACTTC. Its translation: CASSQDRQLTYEQYF.

This clonotype was seen repeatedly, ten times or more. This rearrangement joins TRBV29-1 to TRBJ2-3; TRBD2 aligns across 12 bases. This CDR3 contains 16 residues. After removal of 7 bases from V and 0 bases from J, the junction contained 8 bases not matched to a gene. Per germline, CDR1 SQVTM and CDR2 ANQGSEA. The CDR3 DNA reads as TGCAGCGGTCTAGCGGGGGGGCTCGCTAGCACAGATACGCAGTATTTT. Translation: CSGLAGGLASTDTQYF.

Of note for this clonotype: A single base separates this from a much larger clone, so it may be a read error. CDR3 sequence: CSGSPSGGEETQYF. The CDR3 DNA reads TGCAGTGGTAGTCCTAGCGGGGGTGAAGAGACCCAGTACTTC. V and J are TRBV20-1 and TRBJ2-5; TRBD2 aligns across 10 bases. Germline values: CDR1 DFQATT, CDR2 SNEGSKA (reference sequence). The CDR3 loop spans 14 amino acids. The trim removed 7 bases at V and 3 bases at J, leaving 8 bases unmatched.

Ten or more counts support this clonotype. This chain joins TRBV5-1 and TRBJ1-2; 8 bases are a match to TRBD1. This CDR3 is 16 amino acids long. Germline trimming cut 4 bases from V and 0 bases from J; bases unmatched to any gene: 8. From germline, CDR1 is SGHRS and CDR2 YFSETQ. The CDR3 region has the DNA TGCGCCAGCAGCCGGACAGGGACTCCCACTAACTATGGCTACACCTTC. Its translation is CASSRTGTPTNYGYTF. Full variable domain (missing parts from reference TRBV5-1 and TRBJ1-2): KAGVTQTPRYLIKTRGQQVTLSCSPISGHRSVSWYQQTPGQGLQFLFEYFSETQRNKGNFPGRFSGRQFSNSRSEMNVSTLELGDSALYLCASSRTGTPTNYGYTFGSGTRLTVV.

This chain links TRBV12-3 or TRBV12-4 with TRBJ2-2; D is uncertain. V dropped 3 bases and J dropped 6 bases, with 5 bases sitting between them. CDR3 length: 12 residues. CDR3 sequence (DNA): TGTGCCAGCAGTTTTTGGCCCGGGGAGCTGTTTTTT. Protein product: CASSFWPGELFF.

This clonotype showed up just a few times. V usage is TRBV7-2 and J usage is TRBJ2-7; 8 bases agree with TRBD1. Germline V lookup: CDR1 SGHTA, CDR2 FQGNSA. The V segment lost 3 bases and the J segment 0 bases; nucleotides outside the gene matches: 4. The CDR3 consists of 15 residues. The DNA for the CDR3 is TGTGCCAGCAGCTTCGGGACAGGAGCCTCCTACGAGCAGTACTTC. Its translation: CASSFGTGASYEQYF.

This clonotype was picked up many times. The V gene is TRBV7-8, the J gene TRBJ2-1; 9 nucleotides agree with TRBD2. The CDR3 consists of 14 residues. The junction had 4 bases not matched to a gene; V was cut back by 1 base and J by 9 bases. The germline gives CDR1 SGHVS, CDR2 FQNEAQ. CDR3 sequence reads: CASSLGGLATEQFF. DNA of the CDR3: TGTGCCAGCAGCTTAGGGGGACTAGCAACTGAGCAGTTCTTC.

This clonotype was seen ten or more times. The chain employs TRBV29-1 and TRBJ2-3; D is undetermined. The CDR3 sequence is 17 residues long. The V and J ends lost 5 bases and 0 bases respectively, with 21 bases between them. Germline assignment: CDR1 SQVTM and CDR2 ANQGSEA. CDR3 protein: CSVHPRGASTSTDTQYF. Here the CDR3 DNA reads TGCAGCGTTCACCCCCGTGGTGCCAGCACTAGCACAGATACGCAGTATTTT.

This clonotype was detected many times. One end of the junction is discordant with germline, which a read error may explain. The chain couples TRBV20-1 to TRBJ1-5, with D unclear. Germline lookup yields CDR1 DFQATT and CDR2 SNEGSKA (reference sequence). CDR3 length: 12 amino acids. CDR3 loop: CSARASNQPQHF. DNA for the CDR3: TGCAGTGCGAGAGCCTCCAATCAGCCCCAGCATTTT.

This clonotype was recorded many times. The rearrangement links TRBV29-1 to TRBJ2-6; D is ambiguous. The CDR3 loop spans 14 amino acids. CDR1 is SQVTM, CDR2 ANQGSEA, per germline. V dropped 6 bases and J dropped 2 bases, with 11 bases sitting between them. The DNA of the CDR3 is TGCAGCGTGCCGATGCTACCTGGGGCCAACGTCCTGACTTTC. This gives the protein CSVPMLPGANVLTF.

This clonotype has at least ten counts. This chain connects TRBV12-3 or TRBV12-4 to TRBJ2-3, with D unresolved. This CDR3 comprises 15 residues. V lost 7 bases, J lost 0 bases, and 14 bases lay in between. The CDR3 loop is CASTFLTSSTDTQYF. CDR3 DNA sequence: TGTGCCAGCACCTTCCTTACGTCTAGCACAGATACGCAGTATTTT.

This clonotype was counted at least ten times. J is TRBJ2-1 and V is TRBV4-2; 9 bases map to TRBD2. CDR1 is LGHNA and CDR2 is YNFKEQ in the germline V gene. V lost 4 bases, J lost 5 bases, and 6 bases stayed unmatched. There are 15 residues in the CDR3. Written as DNA, the CDR3 is TGTGCCAGCAGCCGGGCTAGCGGGGATCACAATGAGCAGTTCTTC. Its translation is CASSRASGDHNEQFF.